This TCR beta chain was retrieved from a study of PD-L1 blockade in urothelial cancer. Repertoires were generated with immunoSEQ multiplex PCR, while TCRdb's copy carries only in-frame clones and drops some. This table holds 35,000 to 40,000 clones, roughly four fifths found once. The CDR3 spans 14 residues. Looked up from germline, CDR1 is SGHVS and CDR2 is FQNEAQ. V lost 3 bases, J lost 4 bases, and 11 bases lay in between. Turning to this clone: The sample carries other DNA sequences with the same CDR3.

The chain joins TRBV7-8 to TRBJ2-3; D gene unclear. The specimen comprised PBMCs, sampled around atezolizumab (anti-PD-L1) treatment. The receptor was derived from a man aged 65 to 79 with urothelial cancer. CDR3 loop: CASSLANTADTQYF. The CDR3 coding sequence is TGTGCCAGCAGCTTGGCCAACACCGCAGATACGCAGTATTTT.